The present T cell receptor (beta chain) was sequenced within a study of blood T cell repertoires in COVID-19. In the source study's methods: Reference gene primer amplification gave nucleated cell count estimates. Profiled with immunoSEQ multiplex PCR; TCRdb holds only in-frame clones, not every one. V, J and clone size are taken as reported in that table, and D and trimming were inferred from the DNA itself. The sample shows 210,000 or so clones, roughly four fifths of them seen only once. This clone has more than one count but fewer than ten. The receptor was isolated from a woman between 40 and 55 years old with acute or convalescent COVID-19. Source material: peripheral blood.

The CDR3 region is CASATELNTEAFF. In DNA, the CDR3 is TGTGCCAGCGCTACCGAATTGAACACTGAAGCTTTCTTT. The V call is TRBV6-4, the J call TRBJ1-1; D is unresolved. V lost 8 bases and J lost 0, with 10 bases in between. CDR1 is MRHNA and CDR2 is SNTAGT in the germline V gene. CDR3 length: 13 amino acids.